This T cell receptor beta chain is from a study of blood T cell repertoires in COVID-19. Turning to the study itself: In each case, the material was cDNA or gDNA derived from T cells, B-cell-depleted T cells, or PBMCs.

TCRdb's copy holds only in-frame clones and misses some; the assay was immunoSEQ multiplex PCR. The sample consists of tens of thousands of clones, roughly 84% of them appearing once. The CDR3 runs to 13 residues. V lost 3 bases and J lost 4, with 7 bases in between. Germline CDR1 reads WNHNN; CDR2 reads SYGVQD (reference sequence). This sequence was found in a man aged 70-80 years with acute or convalescent COVID-19. The V and J genes are TRBV10-1 and TRBJ2-1; D may be TRBD1 (6 bases). Material for sequencing was peripheral blood. CDR3 loop: CASSDGQYNEQFF. In DNA form, the CDR3 reads TGCGCCAGCAGTGACGGACAGTACAATGAGCAGTTCTTC.